This record concerns one T cell receptor (beta chain) sequence. This record belongs to a study of cytomegalovirus exposure and HLA in healthy donors. Germline CDR1 reads SGHVS; CDR2 reads FNYEAQ. The CDR3 covers 13 residues. After removal of 8 bases from V and 0 bases from J, the junction contained 2 bases not matched to a gene. PCR primers comprised 60 Vbeta and 13 Jbeta primers. This table comes from immunoSEQ multiplex PCR, and its TCRdb copy is limited to in-frame clones, with some not included. The sample comprises 90,000 to 150,000 clones, around three quarters of which are singletons, and less than 4% rests with the top ten.

The receptor's source is a human donor in good health. The chain recombines TRBV7-6 with TRBJ2-3, with 7 nucleotides matching TRBD1. Sequenced: PBMCs. Here the CDR3 DNA reads TGTGCCAGCGGACAGGCCAGCACAGATACGCAGTATTTT. Amino acids: CASGQASTDTQYF.